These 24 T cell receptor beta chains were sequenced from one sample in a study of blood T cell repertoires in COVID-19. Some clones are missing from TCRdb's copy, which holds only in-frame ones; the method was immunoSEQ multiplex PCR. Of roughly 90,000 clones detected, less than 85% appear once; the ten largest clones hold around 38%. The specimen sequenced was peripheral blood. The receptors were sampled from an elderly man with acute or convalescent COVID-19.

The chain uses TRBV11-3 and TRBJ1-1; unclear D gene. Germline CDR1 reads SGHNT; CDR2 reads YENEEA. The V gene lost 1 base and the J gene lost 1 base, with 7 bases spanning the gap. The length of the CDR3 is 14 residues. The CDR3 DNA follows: TGTGCCAGCAGCTTAGGGGCCGCGAACACTGAAGCTTTCTTT. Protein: CASSLGAANTEAFF.

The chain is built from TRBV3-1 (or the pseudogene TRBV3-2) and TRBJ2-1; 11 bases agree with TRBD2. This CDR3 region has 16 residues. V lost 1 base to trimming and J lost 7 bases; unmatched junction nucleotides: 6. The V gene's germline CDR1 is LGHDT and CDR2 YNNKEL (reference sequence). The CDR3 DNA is TGTGCCAGCAGCCAAGGGGGAGGGACTAGCGGTAATGAGCAGTTCTTC. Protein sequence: CASSQGGGTSGNEQFF.

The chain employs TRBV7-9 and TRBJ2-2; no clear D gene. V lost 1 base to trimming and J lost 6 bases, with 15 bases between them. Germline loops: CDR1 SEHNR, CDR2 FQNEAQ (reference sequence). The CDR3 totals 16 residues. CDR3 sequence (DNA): TGTGCCAGCAGCTTAGACTCCCAGGTATCGCCCGGGGAGCTGTTTTTT. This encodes CASSLDSQVSPGELFF.

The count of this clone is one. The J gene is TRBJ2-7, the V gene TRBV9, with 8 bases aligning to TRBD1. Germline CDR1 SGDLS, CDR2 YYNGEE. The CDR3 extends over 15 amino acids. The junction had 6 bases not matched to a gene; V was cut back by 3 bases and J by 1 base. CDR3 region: CASSAGTGNSYEQYF. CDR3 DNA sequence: TGTGCCAGCAGCGCCGGGACAGGTAATTCCTACGAGCAGTACTTC.

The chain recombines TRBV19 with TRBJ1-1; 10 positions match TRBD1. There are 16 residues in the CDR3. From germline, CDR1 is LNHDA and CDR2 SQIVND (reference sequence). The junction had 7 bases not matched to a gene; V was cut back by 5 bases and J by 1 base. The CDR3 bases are TGTGCCAGTAGTCCCCGGGACAGGGGAGGGAACACTGAAGCTTTCTTT. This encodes CASSPRDRGGNTEAFF.

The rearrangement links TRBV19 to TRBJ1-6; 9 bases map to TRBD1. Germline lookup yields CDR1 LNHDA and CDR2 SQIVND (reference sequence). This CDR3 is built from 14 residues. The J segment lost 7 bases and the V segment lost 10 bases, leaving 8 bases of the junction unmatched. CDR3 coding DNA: TGTGCCACCGGAGGGACAGGGAGGAATTCACCCCTCCACTTT. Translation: CATGGTGRNSPLHF.

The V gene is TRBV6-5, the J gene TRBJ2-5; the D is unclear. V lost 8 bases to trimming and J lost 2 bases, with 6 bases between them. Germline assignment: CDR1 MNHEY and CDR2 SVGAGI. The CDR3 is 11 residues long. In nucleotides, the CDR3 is TGTGCCAGCTCGGGTCAAGAGACCCAGTACTTC. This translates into CASSGQETQYF.

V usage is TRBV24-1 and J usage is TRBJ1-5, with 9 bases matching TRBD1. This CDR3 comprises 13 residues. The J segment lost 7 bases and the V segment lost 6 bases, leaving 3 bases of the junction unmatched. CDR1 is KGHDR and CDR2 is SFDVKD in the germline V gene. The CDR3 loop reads CATSIDRGQPQHF. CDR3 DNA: TGTGCCACCAGTATCGACAGGGGGCAGCCCCAGCATTTT.

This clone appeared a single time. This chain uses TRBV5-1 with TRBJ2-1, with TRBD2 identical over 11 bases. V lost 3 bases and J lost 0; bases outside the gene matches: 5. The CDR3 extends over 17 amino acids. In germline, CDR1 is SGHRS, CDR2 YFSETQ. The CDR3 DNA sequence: TGCGCCAGCAGCTCGAGACTAGCGGGGAGCTCCTACAATGAGCAGTTCTTC. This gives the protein CASSSRLAGSSYNEQFF.

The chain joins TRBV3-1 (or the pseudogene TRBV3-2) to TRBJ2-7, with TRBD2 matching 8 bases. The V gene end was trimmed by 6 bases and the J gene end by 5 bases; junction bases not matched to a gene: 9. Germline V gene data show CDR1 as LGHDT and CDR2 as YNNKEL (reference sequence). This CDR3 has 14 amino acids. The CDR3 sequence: CASRHLAGGHEQYF. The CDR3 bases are TGTGCCAGCAGACATTTGGCGGGAGGCCACGAGCAGTACTTC.

The CDR3 region has the DNA TGTGCCAGCAGCTTAGCGAATACAGGGGACGGCTACACCTTC. Its protein is CASSLANTGDGYTF. The chain joins TRBV7-6 to TRBJ1-2; 7 bases are a match to TRBD1. Looked up from germline, CDR1 is SGHVS and CDR2 is FNYEAQ. With V trimmed by 0 bases and J by 8 bases, 6 bases remained unmatched. The CDR3 extends over 14 amino acids.

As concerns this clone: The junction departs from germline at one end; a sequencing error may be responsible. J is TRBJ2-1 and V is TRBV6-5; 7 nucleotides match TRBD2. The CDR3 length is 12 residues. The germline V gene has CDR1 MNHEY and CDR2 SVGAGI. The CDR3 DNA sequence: TGTGCCAGTAACCGGGACTACGATGAGCAGTTCTTC. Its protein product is CASNRDYDEQFF.

The CDR3 DNA is TGTGCCTGGAGTGTAAGTCTAGCGGCGAACACCGGGGAGCTGTTTTTT. Translating gives CAWSVSLAANTGELFF. The chain is built from TRBV30 and TRBJ2-2; 7 bases fit TRBD2. The V gene's germline CDR1 is GTSNPN and CDR2 SVGIG (reference sequence). The J segment lost 0 bases and the V segment lost 0 bases, leaving 4 bases of the junction unmatched. This CDR3 contains 16 residues.

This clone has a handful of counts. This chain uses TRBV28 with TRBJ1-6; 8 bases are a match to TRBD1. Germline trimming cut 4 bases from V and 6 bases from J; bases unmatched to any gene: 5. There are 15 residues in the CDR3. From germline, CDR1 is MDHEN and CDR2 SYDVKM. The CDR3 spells CASSSGQGSNSPLHF. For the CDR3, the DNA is TGTGCCAGCAGTTCCGGACAGGGAAGTAATTCACCCCTCCACTTT.

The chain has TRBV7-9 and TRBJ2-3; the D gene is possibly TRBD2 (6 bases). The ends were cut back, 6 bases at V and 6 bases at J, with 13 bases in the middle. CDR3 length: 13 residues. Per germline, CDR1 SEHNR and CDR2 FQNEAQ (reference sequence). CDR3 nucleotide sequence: TGTGCCAGCAGTCCAGCGGGTCGGGATACGCAGTATTTT. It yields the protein CASSPAGRDTQYF. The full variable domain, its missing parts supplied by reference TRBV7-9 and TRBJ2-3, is DTGVSQNPRHKITKRGQNVTFRCDPISEHNRLYWYRQTLGQGPEFLTYFQNEAQLEKSRLLSDRFSAERPKGSFSTLEIQRTEQGDSAMYLCASSPAGRDTQYFGPGTRLTVL.

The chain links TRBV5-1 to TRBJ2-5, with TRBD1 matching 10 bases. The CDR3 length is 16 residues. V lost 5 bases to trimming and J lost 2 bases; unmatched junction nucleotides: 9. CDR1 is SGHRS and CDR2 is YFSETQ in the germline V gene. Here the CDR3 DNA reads TGCGCCAGCAGGAGGGACAGGGGCGCTTTACAAGAGACCCAGTACTTC. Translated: CASRRDRGALQETQYF.

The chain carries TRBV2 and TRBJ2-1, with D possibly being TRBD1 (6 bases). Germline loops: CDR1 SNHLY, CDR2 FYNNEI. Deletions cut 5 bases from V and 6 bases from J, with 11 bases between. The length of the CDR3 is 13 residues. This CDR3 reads CASSIRGFNEQFF. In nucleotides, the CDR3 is TGTGCCAGCAGTATAAGGGGGTTCAATGAGCAGTTCTTC.

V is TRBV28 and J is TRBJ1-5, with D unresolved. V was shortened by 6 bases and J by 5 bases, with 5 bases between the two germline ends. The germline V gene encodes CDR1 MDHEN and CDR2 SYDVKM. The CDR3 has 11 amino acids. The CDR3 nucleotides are TGTGCCAGCAGGTCCGATCAGCCCCAGCATTTT. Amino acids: CASRSDQPQHF.

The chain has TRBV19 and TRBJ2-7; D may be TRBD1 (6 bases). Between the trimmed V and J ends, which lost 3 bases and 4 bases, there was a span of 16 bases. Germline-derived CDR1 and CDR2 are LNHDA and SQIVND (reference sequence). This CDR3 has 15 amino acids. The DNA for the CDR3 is TGTGCCAGTAGTATCCGGGACACGGGGCATTACGAGCAGTACTTC. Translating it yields CASSIRDTGHYEQYF.

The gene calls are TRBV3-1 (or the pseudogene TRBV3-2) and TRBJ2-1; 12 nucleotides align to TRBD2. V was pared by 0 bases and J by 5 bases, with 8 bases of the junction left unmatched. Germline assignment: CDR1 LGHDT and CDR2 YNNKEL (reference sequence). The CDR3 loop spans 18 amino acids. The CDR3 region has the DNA TGTGCCAGCAGCCAAGATCCTAGCGGGAGGGCCCGAGACAATGAGCAGTTCTTC. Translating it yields CASSQDPSGRARDNEQFF.

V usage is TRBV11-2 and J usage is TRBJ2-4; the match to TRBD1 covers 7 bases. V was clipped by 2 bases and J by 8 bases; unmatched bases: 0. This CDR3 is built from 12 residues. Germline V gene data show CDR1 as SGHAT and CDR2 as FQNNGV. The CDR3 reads CASSLQGDIQYF. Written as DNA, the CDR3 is TGTGCCAGCAGCTTACAGGGGGACATTCAGTACTTC.

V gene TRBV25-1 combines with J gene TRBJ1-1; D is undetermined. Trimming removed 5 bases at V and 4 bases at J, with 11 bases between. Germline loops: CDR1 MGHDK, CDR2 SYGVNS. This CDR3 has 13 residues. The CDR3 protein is CASSNTRGTEAFF. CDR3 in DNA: TGTGCCAGCAGTAACACTCGGGGCACTGAAGCTTTCTTT.

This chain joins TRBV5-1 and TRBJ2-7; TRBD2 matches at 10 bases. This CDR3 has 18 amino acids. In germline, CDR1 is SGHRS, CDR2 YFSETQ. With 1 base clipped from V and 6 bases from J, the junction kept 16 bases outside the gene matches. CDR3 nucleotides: TGCGCCAGCAGCTTGCCTCATCACATAGCGGGAGGTTCCAGCGAGCAGTACTTC. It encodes CASSLPHHIAGGSSEQYF.

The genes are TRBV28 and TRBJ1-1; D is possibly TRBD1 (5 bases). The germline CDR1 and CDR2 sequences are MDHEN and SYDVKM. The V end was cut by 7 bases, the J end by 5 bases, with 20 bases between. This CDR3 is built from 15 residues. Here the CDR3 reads CASNRPIGRSTEAFF. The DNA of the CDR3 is TGTGCCAGCAACAGGCCGATTGGTCGAAGTACTGAAGCTTTCTTT.